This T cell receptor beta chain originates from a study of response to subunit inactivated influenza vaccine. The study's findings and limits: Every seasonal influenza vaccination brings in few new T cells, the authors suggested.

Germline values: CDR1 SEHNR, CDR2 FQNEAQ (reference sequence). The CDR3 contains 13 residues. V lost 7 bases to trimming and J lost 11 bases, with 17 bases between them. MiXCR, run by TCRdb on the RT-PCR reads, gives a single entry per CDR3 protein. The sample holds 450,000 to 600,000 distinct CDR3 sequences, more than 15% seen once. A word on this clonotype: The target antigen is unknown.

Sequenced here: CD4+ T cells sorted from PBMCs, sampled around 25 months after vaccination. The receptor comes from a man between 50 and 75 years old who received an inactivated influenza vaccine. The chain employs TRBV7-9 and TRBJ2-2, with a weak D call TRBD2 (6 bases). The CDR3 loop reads CASTRGSRDELFF. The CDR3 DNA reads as TGTGCCAGCACCCGGGGGTCCCGGGACGAGCTGTTTTTT.